This TCR beta chain was obtained from a study of blood T cells in healthy people across ages. The CDR3 length is 12 residues. Per germline, CDR1 MNHEY and CDR2 SVGAGI. PCR was performed a second time for about 6 to 12 cycles using a sample-barcoded 5' primer and a J-beta primer mix. Via MiXCR, TCRdb re-called the 5' RACE reads, giving one row per CDR3 protein. The sample lists about 800,000 distinct CDR3 sequences, roughly 60% occurring once. Extracted total RNA amounted to at least 5.5 micrograms for each sample. Study results and limitations: Total diversity from one million sequenced T cells was likely underestimated. Changes in expanded clonotypes were possibly confounded, as the CMV status of donors was unknown.

This clonotype has more than one count but fewer than ten. Its antigen is not known. This sequence joins TRBV6-5 and TRBJ2-4; 7 bases are shared with TRBD2. The J call may be faulty, since TRBJ2-7 better matches the DNA end. The receptor's source is a man aged 25 to 45 in good health. Material: blood. CDR3 region: CASRTSPGEQYF. CDR3 nucleotides: TGTGCCAGCAGGACTAGCCCCGGCGAGCAGTACTTC.